A single sample is the source of the 20 T cell receptor beta chains below, sequenced in a study of blood T cell repertoires in COVID-19. Clones were sequenced by immunoSEQ multiplex PCR, and TCRdb holds only the in-frame ones, with some missing. The table lists around 150,000 clones, approximately 80% of them singletons. Sequencing used peripheral blood. The receptors were gathered from a man between 60 and 75 years old who had recovered from COVID-19.

This sequence joins TRBV27 and TRBJ2-7; the D is unclear. The CDR3 length is 14 residues. Germline lookup yields CDR1 MNHEY and CDR2 SMNVEV (reference sequence). V was pared by 3 bases and J by 0 bases, with 9 bases between. This chain's CDR3 is CASSFYYSSYEQYF. The CDR3 DNA sequence: TGTGCCAGCAGTTTCTACTACTCCTCCTACGAGCAGTACTTC.

This chain links TRBV5-1 with TRBJ2-1; weak D call: TRBD1 (5 bases). From germline, CDR1 is SGHRS and CDR2 YFSETQ. The V gene lost 5 bases and the J gene lost 3 bases, with 15 bases spanning the gap. This CDR3 is 15 amino acids long. For the CDR3, the DNA is TGCGCCAGCAGATCGTCCACAGACAGCTACAATGAGCAGTTCTTC. This translates into CASRSSTDSYNEQFF.

The chain recombines TRBV24-1 with TRBJ2-1, with 12 positions matching TRBD2. This CDR3 is built from 15 residues. Germline lookup yields CDR1 KGHDR and CDR2 SFDVKD. Unmatched junction bases numbered 7, after V lost 4 bases and J lost 10 bases. The CDR3 coding sequence is TGTGCCACCAGTGACTCCAGGACTAGCGGGATCGAGCAGTTCTTC. It encodes CATSDSRTSGIEQFF.

This chain uses TRBV2 with TRBJ1-6; no clear D gene. Trimming removed 6 bases from V and 0 bases from J, with 9 bases in between. The CDR3 length is 15 residues. From germline, CDR1 is SNHLY and CDR2 FYNNEI. CDR3 bases: TGTGCCAGCAGGGTCGGAGGCTCCTATAATTCACCCCTCCACTTT. Amino acid sequence: CASRVGGSYNSPLHF.

CDR3 DNA: TGTGCCAGCACCATGTCAGGGGAAAGTCAGCCCCAGCATTTT. It codes for CASTMSGESQPQHF. The rearrangement links TRBV28 to TRBJ1-5; weak D call: TRBD1 (6 bases). Germline CDR1 MDHEN, CDR2 SYDVKM. This CDR3 is 14 amino acids long. V gave up 7 bases and J gave up 6 bases, with 16 bases separating them.

In the case of this clone: The sample holds other DNA sequences that translate to the same CDR3. This sequence joins TRBV5-6 and TRBJ1-2, with a tentative D call TRBD1 (5 bases). Germline lookup yields CDR1 SGHDT and CDR2 YYEEEE. Trimming removed 3 bases at V and 4 bases at J, with 7 bases between. This CDR3 comprises 12 residues. CDR3 coding DNA: TGTGCCAGCAGCTCGGGGGGCTATGGCTACACCTTC. Its protein is CASSSGGYGYTF.

In its sample, this clone was seen a few times. The chain carries TRBV6-5 and TRBJ1-3, with TRBD1 identical over 8 bases. After removal of 7 bases from V and 0 bases from J, the junction contained 2 bases not matched to a gene. CDR3 length: 14 residues. Germline assignment: CDR1 MNHEY and CDR2 SVGAGI. For the CDR3, the DNA is TGTGCCAGCACGGACAGGGCCTCTGGAAACACCATATATTTT. Its translation is CASTDRASGNTIYF.

This rearrangement joins TRBV3-1 (or the pseudogene TRBV3-2) to TRBJ2-1; 9 positions match TRBD2. Per germline, CDR1 LGHDT and CDR2 YNNKEL (reference sequence). The CDR3 is 18 residues long. J lost 8 bases, V lost 1 base, and 15 bases had no gene match. The CDR3 DNA reads as TGTGCCAGCAGCCAAGTAAGAGGGCCTAGCGGGACGACTGATGAGCAGTTCTTC. Translated, it gives CASSQVRGPSGTTDEQFF.

V and J are TRBV5-4 and TRBJ2-4; possibly TRBD1 for D (6 bases). Germline CDR1 is SGHNT and CDR2 is YYREEE (reference sequence). CDR3 length: 15 amino acids. V lost 4 bases to trimming and J lost 0 bases, with 11 bases between them. The chain's CDR3 is CASSKDSLAKNIQYF. Written as DNA, the CDR3 is TGTGCCAGCAGCAAGGACAGCTTAGCCAAAAACATTCAGTACTTC.

The rearrangement links TRBV28 to TRBJ1-4; 7 bases are a match to TRBD1. After removal of 8 bases from V and 4 bases from J, the junction contained 7 bases not matched to a gene. Germline loops: CDR1 MDHEN, CDR2 SYDVKM. The CDR3 is 14 residues long. The CDR3 reads CASLPGQINEKLFF. CDR3 sequence (DNA): TGTGCCAGCCTACCGGGACAGATTAATGAAAAACTGTTTTTT.

This rearrangement joins TRBV5-6 to TRBJ2-5; no definite D call. Trimming shortened V by 0 bases and J by 2 bases, and 8 bases separated the two germline ends. The CDR3 extends over 14 amino acids. CDR1 is SGHDT, CDR2 YYEEEE, per germline. The CDR3 bases are TGTGCCAGCAGCTTGGGCACAGCACAAGAGACCCAGTACTTC. It codes for CASSLGTAQETQYF.

The chain is built from TRBV6-1 and TRBJ1-2; 8 positions match TRBD1. Germline loops: CDR1 MNHNS, CDR2 SASEGT. The J segment lost 8 bases and the V segment lost 5 bases, leaving 4 bases of the junction unmatched. The length of the CDR3 is 12 residues. CDR3 sequence: CASSPDRGGYTF. CDR3 nucleotide sequence: TGTGCCAGCAGTCCTGACAGGGGCGGCTACACCTTC.

V usage is TRBV28 and J usage is TRBJ2-5; TRBD1 aligns across 7 bases. The V and J ends lost 5 bases and 5 bases, in that order; junction bases with no gene match: 11. Germline-derived CDR1 and CDR2 are MDHEN and SYDVKM. The CDR3 has 15 amino acids. CDR3 coding DNA: TGTGCCAGCAGTCCCCCTAACAGGGGTGAGGAGACCCAGTACTTC. As protein: CASSPPNRGEETQYF.

This rearrangement joins TRBV28 to TRBJ1-5; D not resolved. Trimming shortened V by 4 bases and J by 4 bases, and 20 bases separated the two germline ends. Germline lookup yields CDR1 MDHEN and CDR2 SYDVKM. The CDR3 is 17 amino acids. The CDR3 coding sequence is TGTGCCAGCAGTTCCTTTGGGCGAAGGGCGGGGAATCAGCCCCAGCATTTT. Translation gives CASSSFGRRAGNQPQHF.

The chain employs TRBV6-2 or TRBV6-3 and TRBJ2-5; a weak D match, TRBD1 (6 bases). Trimming removed 4 bases from V and 5 bases from J, with 17 bases in between. The CDR3 runs 15 residues. Per the germline V gene, CDR1 is MNHEY and CDR2 is SVGEGT. DNA of the CDR3: TGTGCCAGCAGTTCACCGTCAGGGGCTAGCGAGACCCAGTACTTC. Translation: CASSSPSGASETQYF.

The chain combines TRBV19 with TRBJ1-5; 7 bases are shared with TRBD1. Germline lookup yields CDR1 LNHDA and CDR2 SQIVND (reference sequence). CDR3 length equals 15 residues. J lost 7 bases, V lost 5 bases, and 11 bases had no gene match. CDR3 DNA: TGTGCCAGTAGTGTGGGGCCAGGGGGGTTCCAGCCCCAGCATTTT. It encodes CASSVGPGGFQPQHF.

The gene calls are TRBV6-5 and TRBJ1-2, with 10 bases aligning to TRBD1. This CDR3 has 15 residues. Germline-derived CDR1 and CDR2 are MNHEY and SVGAGI. Trimming removed 5 bases from V and 10 bases from J; junction bases left unmatched: 13. CDR3 amino acids: CASSPHPGQGVAYTF. CDR3 nucleotides: TGTGCCAGCAGTCCGCACCCCGGACAGGGGGTTGCCTACACCTTC.

A few counts support this clone. V gene TRBV4-3 combines with J gene TRBJ2-1; 15 bases are shared with TRBD2. The trim removed 0 bases at V and 9 bases at J, leaving 6 bases unmatched. The CDR3 spans 17 residues. The germline V gene has CDR1 LGHNA and CDR2 YSLEER. Here the CDR3 DNA reads TGCGCCAGCAGCCAAGATATAGGACTAGCGGGAGGGGGTGAGCAGTTCTTC. This gives the protein CASSQDIGLAGGGEQFF.

The gene calls are TRBV28 and TRBJ2-1, with 9 bases aligning to TRBD2. This CDR3 has 15 amino acids. Trimming took 5 bases from V and 5 from J; bases not matched to a gene: 7. CDR1 is MDHEN and CDR2 is SYDVKM in the germline V gene. The CDR3 protein is CASSIAGGGNNEQFF. The CDR3 DNA reads as TGTGCCAGCAGTATCGCGGGAGGGGGTAACAATGAGCAGTTCTTC.

CDR3 DNA sequence: TGTGCCAGCGATACAGGGGGCTACGAGCAGTACTTC. This translates into CASDTGGYEQYF. The rearrangement links TRBV2 to TRBJ2-7; TRBD1 matches at 8 bases. After removal of 8 bases from V and 3 bases from J, the junction contained 3 bases not matched to a gene. The germline V gene has CDR1 SNHLY and CDR2 FYNNEI. The CDR3 covers 12 residues.